This T cell receptor (beta chain) emerged from a study of patients and donors after allogeneic stem cell transplantation. The CDR3 covers 19 residues. The trim removed 4 bases at V and 4 bases at J, leaving 15 bases unmatched. The V gene's germline CDR1 is SGHRS and CDR2 YFSETQ. This clonotype was observed a few times. TCRdb analysed the RT-PCR reads with MiXCR anew, one entry per CDR3 protein. The repertoire holds 920,000 or so distinct CDR3 sequences, with 18% as singletons. This TCR derives from a human donor who was either an allogeneic HSCT recipient or a stem cell or donor lymphocyte infusion donor (not recorded which). It is not recorded whose cells these are; they may come from a transplant donor. Sequencing was performed on blood, either unsorted or a sorted T cell fraction (not recorded which). This chain links TRBV5-1 with TRBJ1-4; TRBD1 aligns across 11 bases. The CDR3 here is CASSPGQGATPGLNEKLFF. In DNA, the CDR3 is TGCGCCAGCAGCCCAGGACAGGGGGCTACCCCTGGGCTTAATGAAAAACTGTTTTTT.